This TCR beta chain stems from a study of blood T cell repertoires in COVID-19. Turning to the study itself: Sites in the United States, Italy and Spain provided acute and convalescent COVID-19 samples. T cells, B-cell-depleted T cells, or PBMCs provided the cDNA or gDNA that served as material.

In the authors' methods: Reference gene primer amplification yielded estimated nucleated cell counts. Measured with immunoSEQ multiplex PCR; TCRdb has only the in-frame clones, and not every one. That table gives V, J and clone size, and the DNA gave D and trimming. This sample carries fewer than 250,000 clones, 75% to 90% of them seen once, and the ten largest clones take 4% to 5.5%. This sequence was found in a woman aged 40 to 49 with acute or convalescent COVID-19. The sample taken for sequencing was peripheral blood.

The chain's CDR3 is CARSLVTSGAQYF. For the CDR3, the DNA is TGTGCCAGAAGCTTGGTGACTAGCGGGGCCCAGTACTTC. The chain links TRBV5-3 to TRBJ2-5; 11 bases are shared with TRBD2. TRBV5-3 is classed as an ORF, of uncertain function. The CDR3 loop spans 13 amino acids. Trimming cost V 0 bases and J 9 bases; bases outside gene matches: 1.